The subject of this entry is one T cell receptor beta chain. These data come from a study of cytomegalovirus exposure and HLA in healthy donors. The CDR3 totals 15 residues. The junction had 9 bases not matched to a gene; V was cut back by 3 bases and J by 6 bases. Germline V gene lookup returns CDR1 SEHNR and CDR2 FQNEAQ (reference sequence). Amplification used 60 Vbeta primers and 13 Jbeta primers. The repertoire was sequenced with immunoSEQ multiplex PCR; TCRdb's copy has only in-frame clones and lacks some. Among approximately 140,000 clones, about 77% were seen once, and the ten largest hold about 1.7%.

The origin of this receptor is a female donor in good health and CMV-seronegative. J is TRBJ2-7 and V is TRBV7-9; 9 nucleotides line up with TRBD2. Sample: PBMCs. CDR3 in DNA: TGTGCCAGCAGCTTGGAAGCGGGGGGCCAAACCGAGCAGTACTTC. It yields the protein CASSLEAGGQTEQYF.